The 18 T cell receptor beta chains below were found in one sample sequenced in a study of T cells in Graves' hyperthyroidism and ophthalmopathy. From RNA transcripts, TCR beta CDR3 regions were amplified. The HTBI primer set was used in a first-round RT-PCR of the TCR CDR3. In TCRdb, the multiplex PCR reads were re-called with MiXCR into one record per CDR3 protein. The sample consists of more than 300,000 distinct CDR3 sequences, about 14% of them appearing once. Sequencing was done on a sample of blood. Source of these receptors: a woman in her thirties with Graves' hyperthyroidism.

The chain employs TRBV30 and TRBJ2-3; tentative D call: TRBD2 (6 bases). The germline CDR1 and CDR2 sequences are GTSNPN and SVGIG (reference sequence). Trimming cost V 5 bases and J 4 bases, with 13 bases left between them. The CDR3 is 13 residues long. This chain's CDR3 is CAWSSVGSDTQYF. The CDR3 nucleotides read TGTGCCTGGTCTAGCGTCGGATCAGATACGCAGTATTTT.

The CDR3: CASGTSGRASDTQYF. As DNA, the CDR3 is TGTGCCAGCGGGACTAGCGGGAGGGCCAGCGATACGCAGTATTTT. This chain joins TRBV6-1 and TRBJ2-3; 16 nucleotides align to TRBD2. V gave up 8 bases and J gave up 6 bases; unmatched junction bases: 5. Per the germline V gene, CDR1 is MNHNS and CDR2 is SASEGT. The CDR3 covers 15 residues.

CDR3 in amino acids: CASSFTGNYGYTF. The DNA for the CDR3 is TGTGCCAGCAGCTTTACAGGAAACTATGGCTACACCTTC. V is TRBV7-2 and J is TRBJ1-2; D is possibly TRBD1 (5 bases). V was cut by 3 bases and J by 2 bases, with 7 bases left in between. Per germline, CDR1 SGHTA and CDR2 FQGNSA. The CDR3 is made up of 13 amino acids.

There are a few counts of this clonotype. This chain uses TRBV27 with TRBJ1-1; D uncertain. CDR3 length: 14 amino acids. CDR1 is MNHEY, CDR2 SMNVEV, per germline (reference sequence). The V gene lost 6 bases and the J gene lost 4 bases, with 15 bases spanning the gap. CDR3 sequence: CASSNHPGPTEAFF. CDR3 DNA sequence: TGTGCCAGCAGCAACCACCCGGGCCCCACTGAAGCTTTCTTT.

This chain links TRBV5-6 with TRBJ2-3; 9 positions agree with TRBD2. The V gene end was trimmed by 4 bases and the J gene end by 5 bases; junction bases not matched to a gene: 20. This CDR3 has 19 amino acids. The germline V gene encodes CDR1 SGHDT and CDR2 YYEEEE. This chain's CDR3 is CASSQVVLAGLGRGDTQYF. The CDR3, as DNA: TGTGCCAGCAGCCAGGTGGTACTAGCGGGTCTCGGACGGGGAGATACGCAGTATTTT.

This clonotype has just a few counts. The chain joins TRBV29-1 to TRBJ1-1, with no clear D. The germline gives CDR1 SQVTM, CDR2 ANQGSEA. Trimming took 4 bases from V and 4 from J, leaving 4 bases between them. CDR3 length equals 10 residues. The CDR3 region has the DNA TGCAGCGTTGCGGGCACTGAAGCTTTCTTT. It yields the protein CSVAGTEAFF.

The gene calls are TRBV29-1 and TRBJ2-7; no reliable D call. Germline values: CDR1 SQVTM, CDR2 ANQGSEA. The CDR3 extends over 15 amino acids. Trimming stripped 0 bases from V and 6 bases from J, with 18 bases between. CDR3 region: CSVEDLEKGLGEQYF. The CDR3 DNA sequence: TGCAGCGTTGAAGATCTCGAGAAAGGATTGGGCGAGCAGTACTTC.

This clonotype was seen repeatedly, ten times or more. CDR3 nucleotide sequence: TGTGCCATCAGTGGAGAATACAATGAGCAGTTCTTC. Translating gives CAISGEYNEQFF. This sequence joins TRBV10-3 and TRBJ2-1, with D unresolved. The CDR3 runs to 12 residues. The germline gives CDR1 ENHRY, CDR2 SYGVKD. Trimming stripped 4 bases from V and 4 bases from J, with 5 bases between.

V is TRBV18 and J is TRBJ1-4, with unresolved D. The V end was cut by 5 bases, the J end by 4 bases, with 8 bases between. This CDR3 is 13 amino acids long. CDR1 and CDR2 from the germline V gene are KGHSH and LQKENI. The CDR3 loop is CASSVGVNEKLFF. The DNA of the CDR3 is TGTGCCAGCTCAGTGGGAGTTAATGAAAAACTGTTTTTT.

A note on this clonotype: One end of the junction fails to match germline, which may point to a read error. V and J are TRBV20-1 and TRBJ2-3; D remains unclear. Germline-derived CDR1 and CDR2 are DFQATT and SNEGSKA (reference sequence). The CDR3 consists of 14 residues. Here the CDR3 reads CSARGTDGSDKQYF. The CDR3 DNA is TGCAGTGCTAGAGGAACAGACGGCTCAGATAAGCAGTATTTT.

This clonotype showed up just a few times. This chain links TRBV3-1 with TRBJ2-7; D is tentatively TRBD1 or TRBD2 (6 bases each). The CDR3 contains 12 residues. Germline V lookup: CDR1 LGHDT, CDR2 YNNKEL (reference sequence). The ends were cut back, 2 bases at V and 6 bases at J, with 8 bases in the middle. Here the CDR3 reads CASSQKGGEQYF. The CDR3 nucleotides are TGTGCCAGCAGCCAAAAGGGGGGCGAGCAGTACTTC.

This clonotype was counted many times. The chain combines TRBV11-2 with TRBJ1-1; D gene uncertain. Trimming removed 4 bases from V and 4 bases from J, with 10 bases in between. The germline gives CDR1 SGHAT, CDR2 FQNNGV. This CDR3 spans 13 amino acids. The DNA for the CDR3 is TGTGCCAGCAGCTCGGCGTTACTCACTGAAGCTTTCTTT. Amino acids: CASSSALLTEAFF.

This clonotype was recorded many times. The V and J genes are TRBV20-1 and TRBJ2-5, with D possibly being TRBD2 (5 bases). V was cut by 6 bases and J by 5 bases, with 10 bases left in between. The CDR3 covers 11 residues. Germline CDR1 DFQATT, CDR2 SNEGSKA (reference sequence). The CDR3 DNA reads TGCAGTGCCCCTAAGCGGGAGACCCAGTACTTC. Translating gives CSAPKRETQYF.

This chain uses TRBV9 with TRBJ2-3; D unresolved. This CDR3 is built from 15 residues. CDR1 is SGDLS and CDR2 is YYNGEE in the germline V gene. Trimming stripped 3 bases from V and 2 bases from J, with 13 bases between. CDR3 protein: CASSEPLGTTDTQYF. DNA for the CDR3: TGTGCCAGCAGCGAGCCCCTCGGAACCACAGATACGCAGTATTTT.

The V gene is TRBV12-3 or TRBV12-4, the J gene TRBJ2-7; unclear D gene. The CDR3 runs 12 residues. V was clipped by 5 bases and J by 2 bases, with 7 bases between them. DNA for the CDR3: TGTGCCAGCAGTGTACAACCCTACGAGCAGTACTTC. It translates to CASSVQPYEQYF.

The chain uses TRBV5-4 and TRBJ2-3, with TRBD1 identical over 7 bases. V lost 7 bases to trimming and J lost 1 base; unmatched junction nucleotides: 3. Germline CDR1 SGHNT, CDR2 YYREEE (reference sequence). CDR3 length equals 13 residues. The CDR3 DNA sequence: TGTGCCAGCGGGGACAGTGGCACAGATACGCAGTATTTT. Its translation: CASGDSGTDTQYF.

This clonotype was found many times. The chain is built from TRBV6-1 and TRBJ2-1, with unresolved D. V lost 6 bases and J lost 9, with 15 bases in between. The germline V gene has CDR1 MNHNS and CDR2 SASEGT. The CDR3 consists of 13 residues. CDR3 nucleotides: TGTGCCAGCAGCTACGACTTGACGGGTGAGCAGTTCTTC. It specifies CASSYDLTGEQFF.

There are a few counts of this clonotype. The rearrangement uses TRBV6-1 and TRBJ1-5; 9 nucleotides line up with TRBD1. CDR1 is MNHNS, CDR2 SASEGT, per germline. Losses at the gene ends were 6 bases for V and 4 bases for J; bases not matched to a gene: 7. The CDR3 contains 15 residues. CDR3 residues: CASSPFGTGNQPQHF. The CDR3 bases are TGTGCCAGCAGCCCATTCGGGACAGGGAATCAGCCCCAGCATTTT.